These 21 T cell receptor beta chains share one sample of origin, sequenced in a study of cytomegalovirus exposure and HLA in healthy donors. Both 60 Vbeta primers and 13 Jbeta primers went into the PCR. Clones were sequenced by immunoSEQ multiplex PCR, and TCRdb holds only the in-frame ones, with some missing. The repertoire holds 100,000 to 130,000 clones, with 74% as singletons. The sample consisted of PBMCs. The receptors stem from a woman in her forties in good health and CMV-seropositive.

The V gene is TRBV2, the J gene TRBJ2-3, with TRBD2 as a possible D gene (6 bases). CDR1 and CDR2 (germline): SNHLY, FYNNEI. The CDR3 loop spans 16 amino acids. Trimming left V 4 bases short and J 4 bases short, with 18 bases between. CDR3 residues: CASSASPGLIPDTQYF. DNA of the CDR3: TGTGCCAGCAGTGCCTCTCCGGGACTTATTCCAGATACGCAGTATTTT.

The CDR3 protein is CASSSPVVDEQYF. The CDR3 nucleotides are TGCGCCAGCAGCTCCCCCGTAGTAGATGAGCAGTACTTC. This chain joins TRBV5-1 and TRBJ2-7; D is undetermined. V was cut by 3 bases and J by 7 bases, with 14 bases left in between. Germline V CDR1 and CDR2: SGHRS, YFSETQ. The CDR3 runs to 13 residues.

The gene calls are TRBV5-4 and TRBJ1-1; D ambiguous. CDR1 SGHNT and CDR2 YYREEE come from the germline V gene (reference sequence). Trimming shortened V by 0 bases and J by 1 base, and 7 bases separated the two germline ends. The CDR3 spans 14 residues. In nucleotides, the CDR3 is TGTGCCAGCAGCTTGGCCGCCAGGAACACTGAAGCTTTCTTT. Amino acids: CASSLAARNTEAFF.

The rearrangement links TRBV6-5 to TRBJ1-5; D uncertain. Trimming stripped 6 bases from V and 0 bases from J, with 12 bases between. The germline V gene has CDR1 MNHEY and CDR2 SVGAGI. The CDR3 extends over 15 amino acids. CDR3 DNA sequence: TGTGCCAGCAGCTCTTCGGGAGTTAGCAATCAGCCCCAGCATTTT. Amino acids: CASSSSGVSNQPQHF.

In this sample, this clone turned up a few times. V gene TRBV5-1 combines with J gene TRBJ2-5, with a tentative D call TRBD2 (5 bases). This CDR3 contains 13 residues. The germline V and J ends were trimmed by 0 bases and 5 bases, with 8 bases remaining between them. The germline V gene has CDR1 SGHRS and CDR2 YFSETQ. As DNA, the CDR3 is TGCGCCAGCAGCTTGGTACGAGGGGAGACCCAGTACTTC. Translated: CASSLVRGETQYF.

This chain connects TRBV9 to TRBJ1-1, with D perhaps matching TRBD1 (6 bases). CDR1 SGDLS and CDR2 YYNGEE come from the germline V gene. This CDR3 spans 16 amino acids. The V and J ends lost 0 bases and 6 bases respectively, with 18 bases between them. The CDR3 loop is CASSVAPGQIGAEAFF. CDR3 DNA sequence: TGTGCCAGCAGCGTAGCCCCGGGACAAATCGGGGCTGAAGCTTTCTTT.

The chain has TRBV7-3 and TRBJ1-1, with D possibly being TRBD1 (6 bases). V was shortened by 6 bases and J by 0 bases, with 17 bases between the two germline ends. This CDR3 is built from 16 residues. Germline V gene lookup returns CDR1 SGHTA and CDR2 FQGTGA. The CDR3 region is CASSTQGRDMNTEAFF. CDR3 nucleotide sequence: TGTGCCAGCAGTACACAGGGTAGGGATATGAACACTGAAGCTTTCTTT.

The V gene is TRBV5-1, the J gene TRBJ2-7; 7 nucleotides align to TRBD1. Germline-derived CDR1 and CDR2 are SGHRS and YFSETQ. This CDR3 spans 15 amino acids. With V trimmed by 0 bases and J by 6 bases, 9 bases remained unmatched. The CDR3 sequence is CASSLEGARVREQYF. CDR3 DNA sequence: TGCGCCAGCAGCTTGGAGGGGGCGCGGGTTCGCGAGCAGTACTTC.

V gene TRBV29-1 combines with J gene TRBJ1-2; possible D gene TRBD1, 6 bases. The V end lost 2 bases, the J end lost 4 bases, and 11 bases lay between the germline ends. The CDR3 loop spans 13 amino acids. Germline CDR1 SQVTM, CDR2 ANQGSEA. The CDR3 loop reads CSVERIRGYGYTF. The CDR3 region has the DNA TGCAGCGTTGAACGGATCAGGGGCTATGGCTACACCTTC.

This chain connects TRBV4-3 to TRBJ2-2; 8 bases are a match to TRBD1. V trimming: 0 bases; J trimming: 5 bases; junction bases outside the gene matches: 11. The CDR3 contains 18 residues. The germline CDR1 and CDR2 sequences are LGHNA and YSLEER. The CDR3 loop is CASSQDFPSTGVTGELFF. CDR3 in DNA: TGCGCCAGCAGCCAAGATTTCCCCTCGACAGGGGTAACCGGGGAGCTGTTTTTT.

The gene calls are TRBV6-1 and TRBJ2-7, with TRBD1 identical over 8 bases. The CDR3 length is 13 residues. Germline V gene sequence: CDR1 MNHNS, CDR2 SASEGT. The V and J ends lost 3 bases and 4 bases, in that order; junction bases with no gene match: 2. CDR3 in amino acids: CASSDQGAYEQYF. The DNA for the CDR3 is TGTGCCAGCAGTGATCAGGGGGCTTACGAGCAGTACTTC.

V is TRBV7-2 and J is TRBJ1-1; perhaps TRBD1 as D (5 bases). Germline CDR1 and CDR2: SGHTA and FQGNSA. Trimming left V 1 base short and J 6 bases short, with 15 bases between. The CDR3 is 15 residues long. CDR3 loop: CASSLGAFAGAEAFF. The CDR3 DNA is TGTGCCAGCAGCTTAGGTGCTTTTGCGGGGGCTGAAGCTTTCTTT.

The CDR3 spells CASSLFGGETQYF. DNA for the CDR3: TGTGCCAGCAGTTTATTCGGGGGGGAGACCCAGTACTTC. This chain links TRBV27 with TRBJ2-5; 7 nucleotides match TRBD2. There are 13 residues in the CDR3. J gave up 5 bases and V 1 base, and 1 base lay outside the gene matches. Germline-derived CDR1 and CDR2 are MNHEY and SMNVEV (reference sequence).

This clone has just one count. In DNA, the CDR3 is TGTGCCAGCAGTGAGGCAGGGGTTACTGAAGCTTTCTTT. This sequence encodes CASSEAGVTEAFF. J is TRBJ1-1 and V is TRBV2, with a tentative D call TRBD1 (6 bases). The CDR3 is 13 amino acids. With 3 bases removed from V and 5 bases from J, the gap between germline ends came to 10 bases. Looked up from germline, CDR1 is SNHLY and CDR2 is FYNNEI.

The chain employs TRBV27 and TRBJ2-1, with TRBD1 identical over 9 bases. Trimming removed 6 bases from V and 13 bases from J; junction bases left unmatched: 10. CDR1 and CDR2 from the germline V gene are MNHEY and SMNVEV (reference sequence). The CDR3 has 13 residues. The CDR3 DNA reads as TGTGCCAGCAGACCCCCCACGGGACAGGGCCAGTTCTTC. This gives the protein CASRPPTGQGQFF.

The genes are TRBV11-2 and TRBJ2-7, with D maybe TRBD1 (7 bases). V lost 5 bases to trimming and J lost 2 bases, with 10 bases between them. The CDR3 loop spans 13 amino acids. Per germline, CDR1 SGHAT and CDR2 FQNNGV. The CDR3 DNA reads as TGTGCCAGCAGCCAGGGGGGAGCCTACGAGCAGTACTTC. Its protein product is CASSQGGAYEQYF.

This clone was seen only a few times. CDR3 loop: CASSLMVYEQFF. The CDR3 bases are TGTGCCAGCAGCCTAATGGTGTATGAGCAGTTCTTC. The V and J genes are TRBV7-9 and TRBJ2-1; no clear D gene. CDR1 is SEHNR and CDR2 is FQNEAQ in the germline V gene (reference sequence). This CDR3 is 12 amino acids long. The V gene lost 5 bases and the J gene lost 8 bases, with 10 bases spanning the gap.

The chain links TRBV6-1 to TRBJ1-2, with D possibly matching TRBD1 (5 bases). V gave up 6 bases and J gave up 8 bases, with 16 bases separating them. CDR3 length: 13 residues. Germline V CDR1 and CDR2: MNHNS, SASEGT. CDR3 DNA sequence: TGTGCCAGCAGCCAAGGGGCCATGGTGGGCTACACCTTC. Residues: CASSQGAMVGYTF.

This rearrangement joins TRBV9 to TRBJ2-7; a weak D match, TRBD2 (6 bases). The CDR3 covers 12 residues. Germline loops: CDR1 SGDLS, CDR2 YYNGEE. The ends were cut back, 4 bases at V and 6 bases at J, with 11 bases in the middle. The chain's CDR3 is CASSPPGGEQYF. CDR3 bases: TGTGCCAGCAGCCCACCCGGGGGCGAGCAGTACTTC.

The CDR3 loop is CATSRVLADYEQYF. The CDR3, as DNA: TGTGCCACCAGCAGAGTCCTGGCTGACTACGAGCAGTACTTC. J is TRBJ2-7 and V is TRBV15, with D unclear. This CDR3 is 14 amino acids long. Trimming cost V 1 base and J 3 bases, with 10 bases left between them. Germline lookup yields CDR1 LNHNV and CDR2 YYDKDF (reference sequence).

This clone appeared a few times. The chain carries TRBV18 and TRBJ1-1; D is perhaps TRBD1 (6 bases). V was pared by 3 bases and J by 6 bases, with 11 bases between. CDR3 length: 13 amino acids. CDR1 and CDR2 (germline): KGHSH, LQKENI. CDR3 protein: CASSPRDTSEAFF. As DNA, the CDR3 is TGTGCCAGCTCACCCCGGGACACCTCTGAAGCTTTCTTT.